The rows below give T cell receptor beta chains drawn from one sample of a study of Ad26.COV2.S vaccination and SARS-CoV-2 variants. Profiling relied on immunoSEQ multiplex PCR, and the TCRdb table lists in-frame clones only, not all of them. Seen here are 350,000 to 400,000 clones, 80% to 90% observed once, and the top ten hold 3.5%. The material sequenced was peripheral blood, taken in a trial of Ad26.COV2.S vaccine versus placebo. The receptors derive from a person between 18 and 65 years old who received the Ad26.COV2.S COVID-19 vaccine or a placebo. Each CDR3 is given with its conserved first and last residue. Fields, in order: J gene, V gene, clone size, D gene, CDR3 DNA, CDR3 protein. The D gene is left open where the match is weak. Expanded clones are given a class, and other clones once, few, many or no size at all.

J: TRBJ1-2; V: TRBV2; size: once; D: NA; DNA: TGTGCCAGCACCATCCTATTGGGAGGCACGTGGTACACCTTC; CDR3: CASTILLGGTWYTF
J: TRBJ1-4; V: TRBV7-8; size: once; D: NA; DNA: TGTGCCAGCAGCTTAGGGCAGACTAATGAAAAACTGTTTTTT; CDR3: CASSLGQTNEKLFF
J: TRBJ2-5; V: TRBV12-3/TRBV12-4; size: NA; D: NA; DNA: TGTGCCAGCACGTCGGGGCCCCAAGAGACCCAGTACTTC; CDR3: CASTSGPQETQYF
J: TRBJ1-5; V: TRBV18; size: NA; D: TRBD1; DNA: TGTGCCAGCTCACCTACCCAGGGGGATCAGCCCCAGCATTTT; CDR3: CASSPTQGDQPQHF
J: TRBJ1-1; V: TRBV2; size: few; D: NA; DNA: TGTGCCAGCAGTGAAGGGGAGAGAGGGGACACTGAAGCTTTCTTT; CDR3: CASSEGERGDTEAFF
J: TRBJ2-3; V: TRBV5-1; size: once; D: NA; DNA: TGCGCCAGCAGCCCCCGGACAGTCACAGATACGCAGTATTTT; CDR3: CASSPRTVTDTQYF
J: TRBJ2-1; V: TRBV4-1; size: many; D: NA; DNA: TGCGCCAGCAGCCAAGAACCGGGGGAAAATGAGCAGTTCTTC; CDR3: CASSQEPGENEQFF
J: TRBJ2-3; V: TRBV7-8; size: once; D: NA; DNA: TGTGCCAGCAGCTCCCGTACAGATACGCAGTATTTT; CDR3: CASSSRTDTQYF
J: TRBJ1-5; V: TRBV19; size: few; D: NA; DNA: TGTGCCAGCTCGAGGGGGGATAGCAATCAGCCCCAGCATTTT; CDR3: CASSRGDSNQPQHF
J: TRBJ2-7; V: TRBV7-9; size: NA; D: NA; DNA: TGTGCCAGCACCAATAGGGCCGGACCCTACGAGCAGTACTTC; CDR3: CASTNRAGPYEQYF
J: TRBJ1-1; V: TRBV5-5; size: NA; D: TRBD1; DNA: TGTGCCAGCTTACAGGGGACCTTGAACACTGAAGCTTTCTTT; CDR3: CASLQGTLNTEAFF
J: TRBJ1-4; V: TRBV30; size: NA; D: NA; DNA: TGTGCCTGGAGTGCGGGGGCTCTTGAAAAACTGTTTTTT; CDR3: CAWSAGALEKLFF
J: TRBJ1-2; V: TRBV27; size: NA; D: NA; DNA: TGTGCCAGCAGTTCAGTTGGGGTGGGCTACACCTTC; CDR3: CASSSVGVGYTF
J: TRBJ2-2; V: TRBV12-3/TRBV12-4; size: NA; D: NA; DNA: TGTGCCAGCAGTTCCGACAGGACCGGGGAGCTGTTTTTT; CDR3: CASSSDRTGELFF
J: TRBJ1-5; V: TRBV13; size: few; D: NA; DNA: TGTGCCAGCAGCTTGGGACGAGGCGTGGGAGGGCCCCAGCATTTT; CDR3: CASSLGRGVGGPQHF
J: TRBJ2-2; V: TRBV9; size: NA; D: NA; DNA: TGTGCCAGCAGCGTAGGGAGATCGAACACCGGGGAGCTGTTTTTT; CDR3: CASSVGRSNTGELFF
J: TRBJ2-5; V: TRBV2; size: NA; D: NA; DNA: TGTGCCAGCAGTCTTTGGAGGGGGACCCAGTACTTC; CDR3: CASSLWRGTQYF
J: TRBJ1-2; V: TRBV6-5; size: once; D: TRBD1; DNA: TGTGCCAGCAGTTACTCGACCGGGACAGGGTATGGCTACACCTTC; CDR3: CASSYSTGTGYGYTF
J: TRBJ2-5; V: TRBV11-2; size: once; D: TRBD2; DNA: TGTGCCAGCAGGCCTCTAGCGGGGGGTCTCGGGGAGACCCAGTACTTC; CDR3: CASRPLAGGLGETQYF
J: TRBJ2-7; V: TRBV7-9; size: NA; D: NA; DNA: TGTGCCAGCAGCCCTCTGTCGTACGAGGACAGCACCTACGAGCAGTACTTC; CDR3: CASSPLSYEDSTYEQYF